The text below deals with one T cell receptor beta chain. Its antigen is unknown. Base qualities are not recorded, but no much larger clone differs from it by a single base. The donors were under 40 Caucasian individuals from Russia, aged roughly 6 to 95 years, who were systemically healthy. Each donor gave about 9.7 milliliters of peripheral blood, drawn into EDTA-treated Vacutainer tubes. Ficoll-Paque density-gradient centrifugation was used to isolate PBMCs, with at least 6.5 million per sample. Total RNA, at least 5.5 micrograms per sample, was extracted from PBMCs with Trizol reagent. For every donor, an aliquot of PBMCs went through flow cytometry to measure the percentages of naive CD45RAhigh/CD27high T cells. The library was prepared using 5' RACE. TCRdb records Illumina HiSeq 2500 as the sequencer. A second roughly 6 to 12 cycle PCR used a sample-barcoded 5' primer and a J-beta primer mix. Each TCR beta cDNA molecule received a unique molecular identifier from a template-switch 5' adaptor carrying 12 random nucleotides. At least 2.5 million CDR3-containing paired-end reads were obtained from each sample. First-strand cDNA synthesis was performed from all RNA using the Mint cDNA synthesis kit, with priming by a TRBC-specific oligonucleotide. Following uracil-DNA glycosylase treatment, a first 18-cycle PCR with universal primers M1SS and BC2_uni_R was performed on all cDNA. As for the authors' bioinformatics: Each sample was normalized by randomly selecting 1 million high-quality reads, each carrying a distinct molecular identifier. Instead of being binned into consensus sequences, reads with shared molecular identifiers were discarded. MiTCR, with a Q25 quality threshold and the strictest error-elimination algorithm, was used for CDR3 identification, clonotype clustering and error correction. A nonparametric unseen species model using Euler transformation provided a lower-bound estimate of total TCR beta diversity. The public reads were reprocessed in TCRdb via fastp at Q25 and MiXCR, keeping in-frame beta chains. One record per CDR3 amino acid sequence lists the most common genes and DNA. What appears here as the V and J calls and clone size reflects TCRdb's work, not the paper's. The sample table holds roughly 650,000 distinct CDR3 sequences, of which about 30% were seen once. The ten most abundant clones make up 15% of the sample.

V is cut back by 5 bases and J by 7 bases, with 7 bases in the junction unmatched. Spanning cysteine to phenylalanine, the CDR3 consists of 13 amino acids. Only the CDR3 region is kept as DNA, spanning 39 bases read in frame from base 1. This entry belongs to a study of blood T cells in healthy people across ages (dated by TCRdb to 2013 to 2016). For the wider study: Template switching captured roughly one uniquely barcoded TCR beta cDNA molecule per two T cells in model experiments. Using deep sequencing normalized with unique cDNA molecular identifiers, the study measured how TCR beta repertoire diversity changes with age. Four age groups were formed from the donors: young (average 16 years), middle-aged (around 37), aged (more than 55) and long-lived (less than 85). To avoid experimental bias, donors of different ages were randomly spread across the sequencing lanes. The study analyzed two additional independent replicas of 1 million unique cDNA reads from the same blood draw for two donors, one aged 18 to 30 and one aged 80 or older. Overall results and qualifications from the work: As age increased, observed TCR beta diversity per million T cells dropped in a roughly linear way, and a significant reduction was already evident by age 40. The percentage of naive T cells measured by flow cytometry correlated strongly with observed TCR beta diversity. Compared with the aged group, the long-lived group had more naive CD4+ T cells, fewer expanded clones and increased TCR diversity, a pattern suggesting age selection. Since profiling was done on bulk unsorted PBMCs, naive and antigen-experienced compartments could not be conclusively compared. Total diversity estimates from one million sequenced T cells were considered lower bounds and underestimates. Because donor CMV infection status was unknown, age-related changes in expanded clonotypes were potentially confounded.

The chain couples TRBV12-3 or TRBV12-4 to TRBJ1-1; the junction holds 7 bases that match TRBD1. Sequencing was done on a sample of blood. This receptor was obtained from a woman older than 75 in good health. Donor details come from another sample of the same person, matched by shared clones. The DNA sequence is as follows: TGTGCCAGCAGTGTCCGGGACAGCTATGAAGCTTTCTTT. It specifies CASSVRDSYEAFF.